Listed here are 27 T cell receptor beta chains from one sample, sequenced in a study of monozygotic twins with inflammatory bowel disease. TCRdb reprocessed the 5' RACE reads, keeping one entry per CDR3 protein, no DNA. Its clone listing holds about 300,000 distinct CDR3 sequences. Sequenced: blood. These receptors all stem from a human donor with ulcerative colitis or Crohn's disease, or a healthy co-twin of an affected twin (not recorded which).

The chain recombines TRBV15 with TRBJ1-2; the TCRdb D gene call, TRBD1, has no DNA to confirm it. Per germline, CDR1 LNHNV and CDR2 YYDKDF (reference sequence). This CDR3 spans 14 amino acids. This CDR3 reads CATSSAGAPGGYTF.

The V call is TRBV9, the J call TRBJ1-2. Germline CDR1 SGDLS, CDR2 YYNGEE. The CDR3 is 12 amino acids. CDR3 amino acids: CASSASGSGYTF. Full variable domain (rest looked up from reference TRBV9 and TRBJ1-2): DSGVTQTPKHLITATGQRVTLRCSPRSGDLSVYWYQQSLDQGLQFLIQYYNGEERAKGNILERFSAQQFPDLHSELNLSSLELGDSALYFCASSASGSGYTFGSGTRLTVV.

The rearrangement joins TRBV24-1 to TRBJ1-2; TCRdb names TRBD1, which stays unverified in the absence of DNA. From germline, CDR1 is KGHDR and CDR2 SFDVKD. This CDR3 is built from 13 residues. The CDR3 region is CATSDRASYGYTF.

The chain employs TRBV27 and TRBJ2-3; the D call from TCRdb, TRBD1, cannot be confirmed without DNA. The CDR3 totals 21 residues. Germline lookup yields CDR1 MNHEY and CDR2 SMNVEV (reference sequence). The CDR3 sequence: CASSLYSGPQMLTASTDTQYF.

This chain uses TRBV7-9 with TRBJ2-1; TCRdb names TRBD2, which stays unverified in the absence of DNA. CDR3 length: 14 amino acids. Germline V gives CDR1 SEHNR, CDR2 FQNEAQ (reference sequence). CDR3 amino acids: CASCESSSYNEQFF.

The chain carries TRBV7-3 and TRBJ2-3; TCRdb proposes TRBD1, but this gene call is untestable without DNA. Germline V CDR1 and CDR2: SGHTA, FQGTGA. The CDR3 loop spans 14 amino acids. This CDR3 is CASSLAGAIDTQYF.

V usage is TRBV7-2 and J usage is TRBJ2-2; the D call from TCRdb, TRBD2, cannot be confirmed without DNA. Germline V gene sequence: CDR1 SGHTA, CDR2 FQGNSA. The CDR3 totals 15 residues. The chain's CDR3 is CASSREVGPTGELFF.

This chain uses TRBV2 with TRBJ2-2. Germline V gene lookup returns CDR1 SNHLY and CDR2 FYNNEI. CDR3 size: 16 residues. CDR3: CASKKDLGMTTGELFF.

This rearrangement joins TRBV7-2 to TRBJ2-3; the TRBD1 assignment by TCRdb is unverifiable without DNA. Germline CDR1 is SGHTA and CDR2 is FQGNSA. The CDR3 runs to 14 residues. The CDR3: CASSRGQSTDTQYF.

The V and J genes are TRBV6-1 and TRBJ2-3; with no DNA, the TCRdb D assignment of TRBD1 cannot be verified. Germline V gene sequence: CDR1 MNHNS, CDR2 SASEGT. The CDR3 totals 16 residues. CDR3: CASRSRGWGGTDTQYF.

The chain uses TRBV27 and TRBJ2-7; TCRdb returns TRBD1, unconfirmable since there is no DNA. Germline V gives CDR1 MNHEY, CDR2 SMNVEV (reference sequence). CDR3 size: 16 residues. The CDR3 sequence: CASSARTGKRFYEQYF.

The gene calls are TRBV5-1 and TRBJ2-1; TCRdb indicates TRBD2, and absent DNA this call remains unverified. The germline CDR1 and CDR2 sequences are SGHRS and YFSETQ. The CDR3 contains 17 residues. This chain's CDR3 is CASSHGASGLYYNEQFF. Looking up the rest from reference TRBV5-1 and TRBJ2-1 gives the full variable domain: KAGVTQTPRYLIKTRGQQVTLSCSPISGHRSVSWYQQTPGQGLQFLFEYFSETQRNKGNFPGRFSGRQFSNSRSEMNVSTLELGDSALYLCASSHGASGLYYNEQFFGPGTRLTVL.

The V and J genes are TRBV7-2 and TRBJ2-1. The CDR3 has 13 residues. Germline assignment: CDR1 SGHTA and CDR2 FQGNSA. The CDR3 loop reads CASNLDTLGEQFF.

The genes are TRBV7-9 and TRBJ2-1; lacking DNA, the TRBD1 call made by TCRdb goes unchecked. This CDR3 spans 13 amino acids. Germline lookup yields CDR1 SEHNR and CDR2 FQNEAQ (reference sequence). The CDR3 reads CASSSTDRGEQFF.

This rearrangement joins TRBV6-1 to TRBJ2-7; no DNA is available, so the TRBD1 call from TCRdb remains unchecked. The germline V gene encodes CDR1 MNHNS and CDR2 SASEGT. The CDR3 spans 15 residues. Here the CDR3 reads CASRKPGPTAREQYF.

This chain joins TRBV29-1 and TRBJ2-4; with no DNA, the TCRdb D assignment of TRBD2 cannot be verified. The CDR3 is 16 residues long. From germline, CDR1 is SQVTM and CDR2 ANQGSEA. CDR3 sequence: CSVEGGQDKAKNIQYF.

J is TRBJ2-1 and V is TRBV15. The V gene's germline CDR1 is LNHNV and CDR2 YYDKDF (reference sequence). The length of the CDR3 is 12 residues. This CDR3 is CATSPSYNEQFF.

This rearrangement joins TRBV21-1 to TRBJ2-1; with no DNA, the TCRdb D assignment of TRBD2 cannot be verified. TRBV21-1 corresponds to a pseudogene. CDR3 size: 17 residues. CDR3 sequence reads: CASSKALWGTRVHEQFF.

CDR3 residues: CASSDGRDYEQYF. This chain joins TRBV7-9 and TRBJ2-7. The germline V gene encodes CDR1 SEHNR and CDR2 FQNEAQ (reference sequence). The CDR3 runs 13 residues. The complete variable domain, with remaining parts taken from reference TRBV7-9 and TRBJ2-7, reads DTGVSQNPRHKITKRGQNVTFRCDPISEHNRLYWYRQTLGQGPEFLTYFQNEAQLEKSRLLSDRFSAERPKGSFSTLEIQRTEQGDSAMYLCASSDGRDYEQYFGPGTRLTVT.

The chain carries TRBV6-2 or TRBV6-3 and TRBJ1-5; TCRdb indicates TRBD1, and absent DNA this call remains unverified. The CDR3 totals 16 residues. Germline V gene sequence: CDR1 MNHEY, CDR2 SVGEGT. The CDR3 sequence is CASSHGQAYSNQPQHF.

The chain is built from TRBV24-1 and TRBJ2-7; TCRdb's assignment of TRBD2 cannot be checked, as there is no DNA. Germline V gene lookup returns CDR1 KGHDR and CDR2 SFDVKD. This CDR3 is 16 amino acids long. The CDR3 protein is CATSDLSAGGLYEQYF.

The J gene is TRBJ2-5, the V gene TRBV7-9; the TRBD1 assignment by TCRdb is unverifiable without DNA. In germline, CDR1 is SEHNR, CDR2 FQNEAQ (reference sequence). The CDR3 sequence is 16 residues long. CDR3 amino acids: CASSSRGLRYQETQYF.

The rearrangement joins TRBV12-3 or TRBV12-4 to TRBJ2-3. CDR3 length: 14 residues. The CDR3 protein is CASRLSGSTDTQYF.

The V and J genes are TRBV28 and TRBJ2-4. Germline V lookup: CDR1 MDHEN, CDR2 SYDVKM. This CDR3 comprises 13 residues. CDR3: CASMGLAKNIQYF.

CDR3 region: CASSWPGTSPTDTQYF. This chain uses TRBV5-1 with TRBJ2-3; the TRBD2 assignment by TCRdb is unverifiable without DNA. The CDR3 length is 16 residues. Germline CDR1 and CDR2: SGHRS and YFSETQ.

The gene calls are TRBV28 and TRBJ1-5; as DNA is missing, the TRBD1 call by TCRdb cannot be tested. CDR1 and CDR2 (germline): MDHEN, SYDVKM. This CDR3 spans 14 amino acids. The CDR3 is CASYRGQGNQPQHF.

V usage is TRBV19 and J usage is TRBJ2-7; TCRdb proposes TRBD2, but this gene call is untestable without DNA. Germline loops: CDR1 LNHDA, CDR2 SQIVND (reference sequence). The CDR3 length is 13 residues. The CDR3 sequence: CASSPLTSYEQYF.